This T cell receptor beta chain was sequenced in a study of cytomegalovirus exposure and HLA in healthy donors. The PCR was carried out with 60 Vbeta primers and 13 Jbeta primers. Sequencing used immunoSEQ multiplex PCR; TCRdb keeps in-frame clones, though not all of them. The sample has around 150,000 clones; 70% to 80% are singletons. CDR1 and CDR2 (germline): SGHAT, FQDESV (reference sequence). The CDR3 runs to 14 residues. Between the trimmed V and J ends, which lost 5 bases and 1 base, there was a span of 11 bases. The chain joins TRBV11-1 to TRBJ2-5; tentatively, D is TRBD1 (5 bases). The receptor was derived from a human donor in good health. What was sequenced was PBMCs. This CDR3 is CASSPRQPQETQYF. The CDR3 DNA reads as TGTGCCAGCAGCCCAAGACAGCCCCAAGAGACCCAGTACTTC.